These 3 T cell receptor beta chains share one sample of origin, sequenced in a study of control samples from healthy donors and cancer patients. TCRdb's table, derived via immunoSEQ multiplex PCR, lists solely in-frame clones and lacks some. The table records about 86,000 clones, 70% to 90% of them present only once. The sample comprised PBMCs. The receptors shown here come from a woman aged 50 to 60 with colorectal cancer.

The chain joins TRBV24-1 to TRBJ2-5, with 8 bases lining up with TRBD1. V gave up 1 base and J gave up 4 bases; unmatched junction bases: 4. The CDR3 length is 15 residues. CDR1 KGHDR and CDR2 SFDVKD come from the germline V gene. The CDR3 region has the DNA TGTGCCACCAGTGATTTTGGACAGGGAGGAGAGACCCAGTACTTC. This gives the protein CATSDFGQGGETQYF.

The chain combines TRBV5-1 with TRBJ2-7; D call uncertain. The germline V gene encodes CDR1 SGHRS and CDR2 YFSETQ. CDR3 length: 14 amino acids. Trimming took 0 bases from V and 5 from J, leaving 12 bases between them. CDR3 sequence reads: CASSLAGSNDEQYV. CDR3 DNA: TGCGCCAGCAGCTTGGCGGGCAGCAACGACGAGCAGTACGTC.

The chain has TRBV5-8 and TRBJ2-3; D remains ambiguous. Germline V gene lookup returns CDR1 SGHTS and CDR2 YDEGEE. The ends were cut back, 4 bases at V and 0 bases at J, with 3 bases in the middle. This CDR3 has 12 residues. CDR3 sequence: CASSLSTDTQYF. The CDR3 DNA sequence: TGTGCCAGCAGCCTCAGCACAGATACGCAGTATTTT.